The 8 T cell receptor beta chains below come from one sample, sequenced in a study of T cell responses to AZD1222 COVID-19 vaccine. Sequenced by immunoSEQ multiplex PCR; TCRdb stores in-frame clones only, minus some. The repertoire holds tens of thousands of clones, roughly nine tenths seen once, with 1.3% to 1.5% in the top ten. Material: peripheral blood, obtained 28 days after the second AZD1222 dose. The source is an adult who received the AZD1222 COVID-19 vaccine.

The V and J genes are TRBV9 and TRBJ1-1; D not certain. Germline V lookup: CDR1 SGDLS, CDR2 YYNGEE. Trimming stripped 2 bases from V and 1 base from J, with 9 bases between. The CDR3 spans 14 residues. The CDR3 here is CASSVRERNTEAFF. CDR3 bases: TGTGCCAGCAGCGTTAGGGAACGGAACACTGAAGCTTTCTTT.

The CDR3 DNA reads TGTGCCAGCAGTGACTCGATGTCTGGGGCCAACGTCCTGACTTTC. Translation: CASSDSMSGANVLTF. The chain couples TRBV6-4 to TRBJ2-6; D ambiguous. The V gene lost 0 bases and the J gene lost 1 base, with 4 bases spanning the gap. The CDR3 runs 15 residues. Per germline, CDR1 MRHNA and CDR2 SNTAGT.

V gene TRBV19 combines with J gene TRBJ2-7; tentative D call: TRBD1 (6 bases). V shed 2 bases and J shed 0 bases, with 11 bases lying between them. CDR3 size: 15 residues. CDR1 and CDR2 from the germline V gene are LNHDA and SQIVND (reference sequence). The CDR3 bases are TGTGCCAGTAGTATAATGGCCAGGGGCTCCTACGAGCAGTACTTC. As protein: CASSIMARGSYEQYF.

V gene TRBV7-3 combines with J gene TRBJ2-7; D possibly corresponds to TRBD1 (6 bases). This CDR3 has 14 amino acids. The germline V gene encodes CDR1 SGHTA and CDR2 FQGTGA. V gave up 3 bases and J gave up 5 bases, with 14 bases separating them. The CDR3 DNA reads TGTGCCAGCAGCTTTGAGACAGGACGTAACGAGCAGTACTTC. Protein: CASSFETGRNEQYF.

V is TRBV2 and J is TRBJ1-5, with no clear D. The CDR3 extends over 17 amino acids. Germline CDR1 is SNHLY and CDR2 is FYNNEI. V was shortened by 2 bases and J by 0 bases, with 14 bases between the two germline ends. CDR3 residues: CASSEPPGWYSNQPQHF. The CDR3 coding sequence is TGTGCCAGCAGTGAACCTCCGGGGTGGTATAGCAATCAGCCCCAGCATTTT.

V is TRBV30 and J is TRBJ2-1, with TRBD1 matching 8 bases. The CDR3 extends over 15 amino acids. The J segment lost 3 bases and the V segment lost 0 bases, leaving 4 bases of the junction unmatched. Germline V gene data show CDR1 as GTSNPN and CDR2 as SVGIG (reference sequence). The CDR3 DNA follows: TGTGCCTGGAGTGTCCAGGGGGCTTTCTACAATGAGCAGTTCTTC. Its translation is CAWSVQGAFYNEQFF.

The CDR3 loop reads CASSGIAGGSYNEQFF. DNA for the CDR3: TGTGCCAGCAGCGGTATAGCGGGGGGCTCCTACAATGAGCAGTTCTTC. J is TRBJ2-1 and V is TRBV9; the match to TRBD2 covers 10 bases. The CDR3 consists of 16 residues. Germline values: CDR1 SGDLS, CDR2 YYNGEE. Trimming removed 3 bases from V and 0 bases from J; junction bases left unmatched: 3.

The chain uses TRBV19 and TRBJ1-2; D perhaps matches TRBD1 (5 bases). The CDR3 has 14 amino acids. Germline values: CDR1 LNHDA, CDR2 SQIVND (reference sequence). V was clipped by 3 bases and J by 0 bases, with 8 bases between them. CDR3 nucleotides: TGTGCCAGTAGTATCGGGGGATCTAACTATGGCTACACCTTC. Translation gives CASSIGGSNYGYTF.